This T cell receptor beta chain was profiled in a study of T-cell reconstitution after alpha-beta-depleted transplantation in children. Overall study results and limits: TCRbeta diversity was high at day 60 in some patients (a result of surviving recipient T cells and thymic progenitors). At the one-year point after transplant, T-cell counts and TCRbeta diversity were found to come mostly from T cells that had been newly produced. Several hundred expanded graft clones reportedly gave rise to the alpha-beta T cells present about two months after transplant.

This clonotype was found many times. Its cognate antigen is unknown. Germline loops: CDR1 SGHTA, CDR2 FQGNSA. CDR3 length: 14 residues. The V gene end was trimmed by 7 bases and the J gene end by 0 bases; junction bases not matched to a gene: 2. Library preparation (for TCRbeta) was performed with unique molecular identifiers. TCRdb re-derived calls from the PCR reads in MiXCR, one entry per CDR3 protein. Among 65,000 to 70,000 distinct CDR3 sequences, roughly 4.5% were seen once, and the ten largest hold around 18%. The sequence came from a boy under two years old who had a stem cell transplant for acute myeloid leukemia, so the T cells may come from the graft donor. V gene TRBV7-2 combines with J gene TRBJ2-1; 8 bases align to TRBD1. The sample was PBMCs, mostly from graft donor cells, taken 180 days after TCRalphabeta/CD19-depleted stem cell transplant. The CDR3 nucleotides read TGTGCCAGCACCGACAGGGGCTCCTACAATGAGCAGTTCTTC. Residues: CASTDRGSYNEQFF.